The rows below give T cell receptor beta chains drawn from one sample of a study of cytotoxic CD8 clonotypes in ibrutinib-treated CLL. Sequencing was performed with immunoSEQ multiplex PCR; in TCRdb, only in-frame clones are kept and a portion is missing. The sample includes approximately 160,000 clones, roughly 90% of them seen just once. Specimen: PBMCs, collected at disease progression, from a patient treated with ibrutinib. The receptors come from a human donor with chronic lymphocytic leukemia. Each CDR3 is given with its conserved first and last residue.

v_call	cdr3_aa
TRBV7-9	CASSLVSGNTEAFF
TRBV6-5	CASSRNKDSYGYTF
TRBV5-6	CASSRKTGMNTEAFF
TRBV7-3	CASSSSTDTQYF
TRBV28	CASSPGGGYTEAFF
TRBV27	CASSTTNWLDEQYF
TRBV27	CASSLSVPRDRGYNEQFF
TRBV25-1	CASRGQGGWNTEAFF
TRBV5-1	CASRRDSAITYEQYF
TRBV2	CASSGQGLFEQYF
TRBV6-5	CASSYTTDRAGGYTF
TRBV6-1	CASRDLTGFSYEQYF
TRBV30	CAWSGTSDYEQYF
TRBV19	CASSTTDRGWEKLFF
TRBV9	CASSRSGNTIYF
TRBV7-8	CASRGPGNNQPQHF
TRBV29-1	CSVDGESGYGYTF
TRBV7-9	CASSLVDREEKLFF
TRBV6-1	CATQDAEAFF
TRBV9	CASSEVAGPTYEQYF
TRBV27	CASSLRQGRKETYEQYF
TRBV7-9	CASSLGRRLGSRSYNEQFF
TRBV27	CASSSDTGVYEQYF